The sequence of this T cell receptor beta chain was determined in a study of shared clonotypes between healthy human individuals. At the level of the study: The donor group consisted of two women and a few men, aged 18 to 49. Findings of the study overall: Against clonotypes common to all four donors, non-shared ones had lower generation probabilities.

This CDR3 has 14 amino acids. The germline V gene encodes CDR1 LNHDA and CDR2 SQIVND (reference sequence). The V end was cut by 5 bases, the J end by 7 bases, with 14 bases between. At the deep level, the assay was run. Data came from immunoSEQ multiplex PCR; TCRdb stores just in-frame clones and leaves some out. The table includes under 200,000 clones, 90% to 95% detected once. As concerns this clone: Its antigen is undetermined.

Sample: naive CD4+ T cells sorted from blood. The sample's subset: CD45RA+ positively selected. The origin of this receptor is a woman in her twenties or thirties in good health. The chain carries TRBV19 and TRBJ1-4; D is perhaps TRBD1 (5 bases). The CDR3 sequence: CASSWGAGTEKLFF. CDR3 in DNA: TGTGCCAGTAGTTGGGGTGCCGGGACTGAAAAACTGTTTTTT.